Sequencing of this T cell receptor beta chain was carried out in a study of T cell responses to AZD1222 COVID-19 vaccine (dated by TCRdb to the early 2020s). Concerning the study at large: TCR sequencing covered more than 230 trial participants: some 210 given two doses of AZD1222 and 26 given two doses of MenACWY control vaccine. Enrollment into the trials was organized by age into subgroups of 18-55, 56-69 and 70-plus years, and those subgroups contained approximately 160, 26 and 62 TCR-sequenced participants, respectively. Overall study results and their limits: The 56-69-year group was small, and its depth increase did not reach significance, likely because of low power. Participants were mostly white British and included more females than males, and it was suggested by the authors that clonal diversity may have been underestimated. Reportedly, almost half of the unique spike-specific TCRs recognized epitopes lying outside the regions that are mutated in the B.1.351 and B.1.1.7 variants. Vaccine-associated CD4 TCRs spanned the whole spike protein, with dominant responses in regions 160-218 and 743-854. Conclusions about previously exposed vaccinees are limited, since just five or six AZD1222 recipients were seropositive for SARS-CoV-2 at baseline. No day 14 peak-response samples were available, so repertoires were characterized only after the peak T cell response. Spike-specific TCR breadth and depth rose significantly after two AZD1222 doses compared with day 0 and with MenACWY recipients.

As regards this clone: Its specific antigen is unknown. The input lacks base qualities; no much larger clone sits a single base away. This sample includes further DNA sequences coding for the same CDR3.

Measured from the cysteine to the phenylalanine, the CDR3 is 13 residues long. Only the CDR3 part of the read is kept: 39 bases, read in frame from the first base. As encoded in the germline V gene, CDR1 is MDHEN while CDR2 is SYDVKM. V gives up 3 bases and J gives up 2 bases, and the segment between their germline ends measures 5 bases. The CDR3 regions of human TCRbeta chains were analyzed by immunosequencing. In the paper's pipeline: TCRs in the repertoires were matched against a reference library of SARS-CoV-2-specific TCRs that had been generated with the MIRA antigen-specificity platform. Breadth meant the fraction of unique TCRs that were SARS-CoV-2-associated, whereas depth meant the fraction of total T cells that were SARS-CoV-2-associated. Using the MIRA data, every spike-specific TCR was mapped to the spike region that the TCR reacted to and assigned to either a CD4 or a CD8 class. Log10-transformed breadth and depth values were compared by one-way ANOVA with Sidak's multiple comparisons tests. TCRdb mirrors the immuneACCESS table, restricted to in-frame sequences. Some clones are absent from its copies; in checked studies, under half trace to an unresolved V gene, and the reason for the others is unknown. For V, J and clone size, that table is used; D and trimming come from the DNA. The sample includes around 150,000 clones, with about 87% observed a single time. About 3.3% of the sample is held by the ten biggest clonotypes.

Sample time point, as interpreted from the label and publication: baseline before first vaccination. What this sample's treatment or condition label stands for: meningococcal conjugate vaccine given as trial control. Samples from vaccinated people were obtained from the UK trials COV001 and COV002, which included a single-blind randomized controlled phase 2/3 trial of AZD1222 (ChAdOx1 nCoV-19) in healthy adults. For TCRbeta chain sequencing, PBMC samples from trial participants were taken at day 0 and at day 28 after the second dose. This TCR came from an adult in good health. The sample here was peripheral blood, taken on day 0 of MenACWY control vaccination. In this chain, TRBV28 is recombined with TRBJ1-5, with the identity of the D gene unclear. The CDR3 corresponds to CASSFDGNQPQHF. The sequence in DNA is TGTGCCAGCAGTTTTGACGGCAATCAGCCCCAGCATTTT.